What follows are 30 T cell receptor beta chains derived from one specimen sequenced in a study of cytomegalovirus exposure and HLA in healthy donors. Use of 60 Vbeta and 13 Jbeta primers characterized the PCR. Assay: immunoSEQ multiplex PCR; the TCRdb copy retains only in-frame clones and omits some. The sample records roughly 81,000 clones, 60% to 80% being singletons. The sequencing input was PBMCs. The origin of the receptors is a boy younger than 18 in good health and CMV-seronegative.

The table lists this clone with a count of one. The J gene is TRBJ1-1, the V gene TRBV5-1, with D perhaps matching TRBD1 (6 bases). V lost 3 bases and J 0 bases, leaving 6 bases between the germline ends. Per the germline V gene, CDR1 is SGHRS and CDR2 is YFSETQ. CDR3 length equals 13 residues. Here the CDR3 DNA reads TGCGCCAGCAGCTGGACAGTGAACACTGAAGCTTTCTTT. Its translation: CASSWTVNTEAFF.

V gene TRBV10-3 combines with J gene TRBJ2-5; 8 positions agree with TRBD1. The CDR3 covers 14 residues. J lost 5 bases, V lost 5 bases, and 7 bases had no gene match. Germline V gene lookup returns CDR1 ENHRY and CDR2 SYGVKD. CDR3 sequence reads: CAISWTGKEETQYF. Written as DNA, the CDR3 is TGTGCCATCAGTTGGACAGGGAAGGAGGAGACCCAGTACTTC.

V gene TRBV2 combines with J gene TRBJ2-1; D uncertain. The CDR3 totals 11 residues. V shed 3 bases and J shed 11 bases, with 8 bases lying between them. CDR1 and CDR2 from the germline V gene are SNHLY and FYNNEI. The CDR3 here is CASSDARKQFF. CDR3 sequence (DNA): TGTGCCAGCAGTGACGCTAGGAAGCAGTTCTTC.

The chain carries TRBV7-6 and TRBJ1-1; D is unresolved. CDR3 length: 13 residues. Per germline, CDR1 SGHVS and CDR2 FNYEAQ. The ends were cut back, 3 bases at V and 1 base at J, with 6 bases in the middle. This CDR3 reads CASSFEGNTEAFF. CDR3 sequence (DNA): TGTGCCAGCAGCTTCGAGGGGAACACTGAAGCTTTCTTT.

This chain links TRBV7-2 with TRBJ1-1; D is uncertain. The CDR3 loop spans 14 amino acids. Germline V gives CDR1 SGHTA, CDR2 FQGNSA. Trimming took off 3 bases at V and 8 bases at J, with 16 bases between the two ends. The chain's CDR3 is CASSFPRQPQEAFF. In nucleotides, the CDR3 is TGTGCCAGCAGCTTCCCACGACAACCGCAGGAAGCTTTCTTT.

The chain couples TRBV29-1 to TRBJ2-5; possibly TRBD1 for D (7 bases). The CDR3 consists of 15 residues. V gave up 8 bases and J gave up 1 base, with 20 bases separating them. CDR1 is SQVTM and CDR2 is ANQGSEA in the germline V gene. The CDR3 DNA is TGCAGCATACTTAACAGGGGAGGAGGCCAAGAGACCCAGTACTTC. Amino acids: CSILNRGGGQETQYF.

This clone was counted only a few times. The chain is built from TRBV5-7 and TRBJ1-1, with D hard to call. TRBV5-7 is assigned to the ORF class and has an uncertain function. V was shortened by 4 bases and J by 0 bases, with 13 bases between the two germline ends. The CDR3 length is 15 residues. The CDR3 loop reads CASSPWRSVNTEAFF. Written as DNA, the CDR3 is TGTGCCAGCAGCCCCTGGAGGAGCGTGAACACTGAAGCTTTCTTT.

The V and J genes are TRBV7-2 and TRBJ1-2; D not resolved. The germline V gene has CDR1 SGHTA and CDR2 FQGNSA. Trimming took off 5 bases at V and 4 bases at J, with 8 bases between the two ends. The length of the CDR3 is 12 residues. CDR3 loop: CASSDGAYGYTF. For the CDR3, the DNA is TGTGCCAGCAGCGACGGAGCCTATGGCTACACCTTC.

For the CDR3, the DNA is TGTGCCAGCAGCTTAGTCGGCGTTGCGGGGAATCAGCCCCAGCATTTT. Its protein is CASSLVGVAGNQPQHF. This chain links TRBV7-2 with TRBJ1-5; D is unresolved. CDR3 length equals 16 residues. Germline V CDR1 and CDR2: SGHTA, FQGNSA. Trimming stripped 1 base from V and 4 bases from J, with 14 bases between. The whole variable domain, remainder taken from reference TRBV7-2 and TRBJ1-5, is GAGVSQSPSNKVTEKGKDVELRCDPISGHTALYWYRQSLGQGLEFLIYFQGNSAPDKSGLPSDRFSAERTGGSVSTLTIQRTQQEDSAVYLCASSLVGVAGNQPQHFGDGTRLSIL.

The chain employs TRBV6-5 and TRBJ1-2; D possibly corresponds to TRBD1 (5 bases). The germline V and J ends were trimmed by 0 bases and 5 bases, with 10 bases remaining between them. CDR3 length equals 14 residues. CDR1 MNHEY and CDR2 SVGAGI come from the germline V gene. The CDR3 spells CASSYSAQGYGYTF. The CDR3 nucleotides read TGTGCCAGCAGTTACTCTGCGCAGGGATATGGCTACACCTTC.

The V and J genes are TRBV5-1 and TRBJ1-2; 7 bases line up with TRBD1. Trimming cost V 4 bases and J 8 bases; bases outside gene matches: 14. Germline V CDR1 and CDR2: SGHRS, YFSETQ. This CDR3 is 15 amino acids long. The CDR3 sequence is CASSPGPGTAGGYTF. In DNA, the CDR3 is TGCGCCAGCAGCCCCGGACCCGGGACAGCCGGCGGCTACACCTTC.

This clone was found a few times. This rearrangement joins TRBV6-1 to TRBJ2-1, with 9 nucleotides matching TRBD1. The CDR3 is 18 amino acids. Germline lookup yields CDR1 MNHNS and CDR2 SASEGT. The V and J ends lost 4 bases and 0 bases, in that order; junction bases with no gene match: 10. DNA for the CDR3: TGTGCCAGCAGTGGATTCGGGACAGGGCGAAGCTCCTACAATGAGCAGTTCTTC. This codes for CASSGFGTGRSSYNEQFF.

This clone was observed a handful of times. The CDR3 sequence is CASSSQISNQPQHF. The CDR3, as DNA: TGTGCCAGCAGCTCTCAGATTAGCAATCAGCCCCAGCATTTT. The rearrangement uses TRBV7-2 and TRBJ1-5; D remains ambiguous. Between the trimmed V and J ends, which lost 4 bases and 0 bases, there was a span of 7 bases. The CDR3 loop spans 14 amino acids. Germline loops: CDR1 SGHTA, CDR2 FQGNSA.

In DNA, the CDR3 is TGTGCCAGCAGCATCGACAGGGAGCCGAACACTGAAGCTTTCTTT. The encoded protein is CASSIDREPNTEAFF. The chain joins TRBV28 to TRBJ1-1; TRBD1 matches at 7 bases. This CDR3 contains 15 residues. V lost 6 bases to trimming and J lost 1 base; unmatched junction nucleotides: 8. CDR1 and CDR2 from the germline V gene are MDHEN and SYDVKM.

The CDR3 here is CASSLLGPRAGELFF. Written as DNA, the CDR3 is TGTGCCAGCAGCCTTCTGGGCCCGCGGGCCGGGGAGCTGTTTTTT. This rearrangement joins TRBV7-9 to TRBJ2-2; a weak D match, TRBD2 (5 bases). This CDR3 comprises 15 residues. The germline gives CDR1 SEHNR, CDR2 FQNEAQ (reference sequence). Trimming took off 5 bases at V and 6 bases at J, with 16 bases between the two ends.

The rearrangement links TRBV7-2 to TRBJ1-2; a possible D gene is TRBD1 (5 bases). Germline lookup yields CDR1 SGHTA and CDR2 FQGNSA. V lost 6 bases, J lost 4 bases, and 15 bases lay in between. This CDR3 region has 14 residues. The CDR3 bases are TGTGCCAGCAGACGTGACAACAGGCTCTATGGCTACACCTTC. Residues: CASRRDNRLYGYTF. Full variable domain (outside the CDR3, taken from reference TRBV7-2 and TRBJ1-2): GAGVSQSPSNKVTEKGKDVELRCDPISGHTALYWYRQSLGQGLEFLIYFQGNSAPDKSGLPSDRFSAERTGGSVSTLTIQRTQQEDSAVYLCASRRDNRLYGYTFGSGTRLTVV.

This chain links TRBV9 with TRBJ1-2; weak D call: TRBD1 (6 bases). V lost 1 base and J lost 4, with 11 bases in between. The germline CDR1 and CDR2 sequences are SGDLS and YYNGEE. This CDR3 contains 14 residues. The DNA of the CDR3 is TGTGCCAGCAGCGTACACCAGGGGACCTATGGCTACACCTTC. It yields the protein CASSVHQGTYGYTF.

This clone is a singleton in its sample. V usage is TRBV5-1 and J usage is TRBJ2-7, with D uncertain. The CDR3 contains 12 residues. Trimming removed 2 bases at V and 4 bases at J, with 7 bases between. The germline V gene has CDR1 SGHRS and CDR2 YFSETQ. This chain's CDR3 is CASSFNLYEQYF. The CDR3 DNA reads as TGCGCCAGCAGCTTTAACCTATACGAGCAGTACTTC.

The chain carries TRBV6-5 and TRBJ2-7; D gene unclear. Germline loops: CDR1 MNHEY, CDR2 SVGAGI. The V and J ends lost 4 bases and 3 bases respectively, with 10 bases between them. The length of the CDR3 is 13 residues. CDR3 in DNA: TGTGCCAGCAGTTCCCCCCTTGTCTACGAGCAGTACTTC. This translates into CASSSPLVYEQYF.

This rearrangement joins TRBV2 to TRBJ2-7; D remains ambiguous. This CDR3 region has 10 residues. V lost 8 bases, J lost 7 bases, and 9 bases lay in between. Germline V CDR1 and CDR2: SNHLY, FYNNEI. CDR3 amino acids: CASEAAEQYF. The CDR3 region has the DNA TGTGCCAGCGAGGCAGCTGAGCAGTACTTC.

The rearrangement uses TRBV14 and TRBJ2-7; D unresolved. This CDR3 is 14 amino acids long. Between the trimmed V and J ends, which lost 6 bases and 0 bases, there was a span of 12 bases. From germline, CDR1 is SGHDN and CDR2 FVKESK. CDR3 sequence (DNA): TGTGCCAGCAGTCCCCTGAGGAGCTCCTACGAGCAGTACTTC. Its protein product is CASSPLRSSYEQYF.

This rearrangement joins TRBV29-1 to TRBJ1-2; TRBD1 agrees at 9 bases. With 7 bases clipped from V and 0 bases from J, the junction kept 9 bases outside the gene matches. The V gene's germline CDR1 is SQVTM and CDR2 ANQGSEA. The CDR3 totals 15 residues. CDR3 DNA sequence: TGCAGCGCCGGGGGACAGGGAAACCCTAACTATGGCTACACCTTC. This codes for CSAGGQGNPNYGYTF.

This chain uses TRBV27 with TRBJ2-1; 11 bases align to TRBD2. Trimming at V came to 5 bases and at J to 10 bases, leaving 4 bases not matched to a gene. The CDR3 is 13 amino acids. From germline, CDR1 is MNHEY and CDR2 SMNVEV (reference sequence). The CDR3 sequence: CASSPRLAGEQFF. The CDR3 nucleotides are TGTGCCAGCAGTCCCCGACTAGCGGGGGAGCAGTTCTTC.

A single count supports this clone. This sequence joins TRBV28 and TRBJ1-1, with no clear D. Germline V CDR1 and CDR2: MDHEN, SYDVKM. CDR3 length equals 13 residues. V was shortened by 11 bases and J by 5 bases, with 18 bases between the two germline ends. The CDR3 loop reads CAAVREIGTEAFF. CDR3 nucleotides: TGTGCCGCGGTAAGGGAGATCGGGACTGAAGCTTTCTTT.

The chain joins TRBV4-3 to TRBJ2-7; TRBD1 matches 10 bases. The germline CDR1 and CDR2 sequences are LGHNA and YSLEER. CDR3 length equals 17 residues. The V and J ends lost 2 bases and 4 bases, in that order; junction bases with no gene match: 11. The CDR3 DNA follows: TGCGCCAGCAGCCAAAGCTACCGGGACAGGGGTAGGTACGAGCAGTACTTC. Amino acids: CASSQSYRDRGRYEQYF.

This chain connects TRBV29-1 to TRBJ2-3; 7 nucleotides line up with TRBD1. CDR3 length: 15 amino acids. The V gene's germline CDR1 is SQVTM and CDR2 ANQGSEA. V lost 2 bases and J lost 2; bases outside the gene matches: 7. CDR3 protein: CSVENRDSNTDTQYF. The DNA for the CDR3 is TGCAGCGTTGAAAATCGGGACAGTAACACAGATACGCAGTATTTT.

The chain combines TRBV7-2 with TRBJ2-3; D might be TRBD2 (7 bases). The CDR3 runs to 17 residues. Trimming left V 6 bases short and J 1 base short, with 20 bases between. The germline V gene has CDR1 SGHTA and CDR2 FQGNSA. The CDR3 nucleotides read TGTGCCAGCAGTCCCGCCTTGATAGGGGGGGGCACAGATACGCAGTATTTT. The encoded protein is CASSPALIGGGTDTQYF.

The sample holds a few counts of this clone. The rearrangement uses TRBV25-1 and TRBJ1-2; D gene unclear. Trimming stripped 2 bases from V and 5 bases from J, with 9 bases between. Germline values: CDR1 MGHDK, CDR2 SYGVNS. There are 13 residues in the CDR3. Written as DNA, the CDR3 is TGTGCCAGCAGTGAACAGCGACGGTATGGCTACACCTTC. Translation: CASSEQRRYGYTF.

This clone turned up a few times. The V call is TRBV19, the J call TRBJ2-1; TRBD1 might be the D (5 bases). This CDR3 contains 18 residues. V lost 8 bases and J lost 6, with 29 bases in between. Germline V CDR1 and CDR2: LNHDA, SQIVND (reference sequence). The CDR3 sequence: CASLPKRVSVVQGNEQFF. The CDR3 DNA follows: TGTGCCAGTCTACCCAAACGTGTGTCTGTTGTTCAGGGCAATGAGCAGTTCTTC.

The gene calls are TRBV18 and TRBJ1-5; no reliable D call. Trimming cost V 6 bases and J 9 bases, with 15 bases left between them. The V gene's germline CDR1 is KGHSH and CDR2 LQKENI. CDR3 length: 13 residues. CDR3 region: CASSTSGEWPQHF. As DNA, the CDR3 is TGTGCCAGCTCCACCAGCGGAGAATGGCCCCAGCATTTT.